What follows describes a single T cell receptor (beta chain). Germline V gene sequence: CDR1 MDHEN, CDR2 SYDVKM. V lost 10 bases and J lost 0, with 12 bases in between. This CDR3 region has 13 residues. TCRdb processed the RT-PCR reads anew with MiXCR; each CDR3 protein has one entry. Here the sample spans about 700,000 distinct CDR3 sequences, approximately 15% being singletons. The chain recombines TRBV28 with TRBJ1-2, with a tentative D call TRBD1 (5 bases). The sequenced sample consisted of memory CD4+ T cells from blood. The clonotype originates from a female donor in good health, serving as a healthy control. The chain's CDR3 is CANRDRTNYGYTF. As DNA, the CDR3 is TGTGCCAACCGAGACAGAACTAACTATGGCTACACCTTC.